The rows below give T cell receptor beta chains drawn from one sample of a study of blood T cell repertoires in COVID-19. Measured with immunoSEQ multiplex PCR; TCRdb has only the in-frame clones, and not every one. The sample records roughly 100,000 clones, about 86% being singletons. Source material: peripheral blood. These receptors were obtained from a human donor in a cohort sampled during active COVID-19. Each CDR3 is given with its conserved first and last residue. The D gene is left open where the match is weak. Rows may omit the clone size; those that give it use once, few, many or a size class.

clone_size: once; j_call: TRBJ2-1; cdr3_length: 10; d_call: .; v_call: TRBV2; cdr3_nt: TGTGCCAGCAGGGAGTTTGAGCAGTTCTTC; cdr3_aa: CASREFEQFF
clone_size: .; j_call: TRBJ1-5; cdr3_length: 20; d_call: .; v_call: TRBV28; cdr3_nt: TGTGCCAGCTTCCTTAAAGCAGGGGAGAGCGGGGGCTTTAGCAATCAGCCCCAGCATTTT; cdr3_aa: CASFLKAGESGGFSNQPQHF
clone_size: many; j_call: TRBJ1-2; cdr3_length: 13; d_call: .; v_call: TRBV3-1/TRBV3-2; cdr3_nt: TGTGCCAGCAGCCAAGCGTCGGGATATGGCTACACCTTC; cdr3_aa: CASSQASGYGYTF
clone_size: .; j_call: TRBJ1-2; cdr3_length: 15; d_call: .; v_call: TRBV6-2/TRBV6-3; cdr3_nt: TGTGCCAGCAGCCCGGACAGCAACACGAACTATGGCTACACCTTC; cdr3_aa: CASSPDSNTNYGYTF
clone_size: .; j_call: TRBJ1-2; cdr3_length: 15; d_call: TRBD1; v_call: TRBV19; cdr3_nt: TGTGCCAGTAGTTCTCAAGGGACAGGGGATTGGGGCTACACCTTC; cdr3_aa: CASSSQGTGDWGYTF
clone_size: .; j_call: TRBJ2-1; cdr3_length: 19; d_call: TRBD2; v_call: TRBV27; cdr3_nt: TGTGCCAGCAGTTTATTTGGGTCTTTGCGGACTAGCGGATACAATGAGCAGTTCTTC; cdr3_aa: CASSLFGSLRTSGYNEQFF
clone_size: .; j_call: TRBJ2-5; cdr3_length: 15; d_call: TRBD1; v_call: TRBV27; cdr3_nt: TGTGCCAGCAGTTCGCCGCGGACAGGGTTAGAGACCCAGTACTTC; cdr3_aa: CASSSPRTGLETQYF
clone_size: few; j_call: TRBJ1-5; cdr3_length: 14; d_call: .; v_call: TRBV18; cdr3_nt: TGTGCCAGCTCACAACAGGGTGACAATCAGCCCCAGCATTTT; cdr3_aa: CASSQQGDNQPQHF
clone_size: .; j_call: TRBJ1-2; cdr3_length: 13; d_call: .; v_call: TRBV19; cdr3_nt: TGTGCCAGTAGCCGCGATCTTCACTATGGCTACACCTTC; cdr3_aa: CASSRDLHYGYTF
clone_size: .; j_call: TRBJ1-2; cdr3_length: 15; d_call: TRBD1; v_call: TRBV7-2; cdr3_nt: TGTGCCAGCAGCCCAACAGGGGGCGCGGGATATGGCTACACCTTC; cdr3_aa: CASSPTGGAGYGYTF
clone_size: .; j_call: TRBJ2-7; cdr3_length: 15; d_call: TRBD2; v_call: TRBV7-2; cdr3_nt: TGTGCCAGCAGCTTAGGGCTAGCGGGATCCTACGAGCAGTACTTC; cdr3_aa: CASSLGLAGSYEQYF
clone_size: once; j_call: TRBJ2-3; cdr3_length: 15; d_call: TRBD2; v_call: TRBV5-1; cdr3_nt: TGCGCCAGCAGCCTGATTAGCGGGGTCACAGATACGCAGTATTTT; cdr3_aa: CASSLISGVTDTQYF
clone_size: once; j_call: TRBJ2-5; cdr3_length: 13; d_call: .; v_call: TRBV10-3; cdr3_nt: TGTGCCCATCGGTCGGGGTTGGGAGAGACCCAGTACTTC; cdr3_aa: CAHRSGLGETQYF
clone_size: .; j_call: TRBJ2-1; cdr3_length: 14; d_call: TRBD1; v_call: TRBV27; cdr3_nt: TGTGCCAGCAGTGCCGACAGGGCCTACAATGAGCAGTTCTTC; cdr3_aa: CASSADRAYNEQFF
clone_size: .; j_call: TRBJ2-5; cdr3_length: 16; d_call: TRBD1; v_call: TRBV11-2; cdr3_nt: TGTGCCAGCAGCCCCGGTAGGACAGGGGTTCGCGAGACCCAGTACTTC; cdr3_aa: CASSPGRTGVRETQYF
clone_size: .; j_call: TRBJ1-1; cdr3_length: 14; d_call: .; v_call: TRBV29-1; cdr3_nt: TGCAGCGTTTTGGAGGCGGGAAGGCGTACTGAAGCTTTCTTT; cdr3_aa: CSVLEAGRRTEAFF
clone_size: .; j_call: TRBJ2-6; cdr3_length: 16; d_call: .; v_call: TRBV5-1; cdr3_nt: TGCGCCAGCAGCCCGGGACATGCCTCTGGGGCCAACGTCCTGACTTTC; cdr3_aa: CASSPGHASGANVLTF
clone_size: .; j_call: TRBJ1-2; cdr3_length: 15; d_call: .; v_call: TRBV6-5; cdr3_nt: TGTGCCAGCAGGTCCGGGGGGTCGGGGGAATATGGCTACACCTTC; cdr3_aa: CASRSGGSGEYGYTF
clone_size: few; j_call: TRBJ1-4; cdr3_length: 17; d_call: .; v_call: TRBV18; cdr3_nt: TGTGCCAGCTCACCCCAGGGCGGAGATCTCATTAATGAAAAACTGTTTTTT; cdr3_aa: CASSPQGGDLINEKLFF
clone_size: .; j_call: TRBJ1-1; cdr3_length: 13; d_call: TRBD1; v_call: TRBV6-5; cdr3_nt: TGTGCCAGCAGCGACAGGGGCAACACTGAAGCTTTCTTT; cdr3_aa: CASSDRGNTEAFF
clone_size: .; j_call: TRBJ2-7; cdr3_length: 13; d_call: .; v_call: TRBV6-1; cdr3_nt: TGTGCCAGCAGTGAAGTGGGCGCGGGGGCACAGTACTTC; cdr3_aa: CASSEVGAGAQYF
clone_size: .; j_call: TRBJ2-1; cdr3_length: 13; d_call: .; v_call: TRBV9; cdr3_nt: TGTGCCAGCAGCGTAGACGGGGGTAATGAGCAGTTCTTC; cdr3_aa: CASSVDGGNEQFF
clone_size: .; j_call: TRBJ2-7; cdr3_length: 15; d_call: TRBD1; v_call: TRBV19; cdr3_nt: TGTGCCAGTAGTATAGTAACAGGGGGACCCTACGAGCAGTACTTC; cdr3_aa: CASSIVTGGPYEQYF
clone_size: .; j_call: TRBJ2-4; cdr3_length: 15; d_call: .; v_call: TRBV6-2/TRBV6-3; cdr3_nt: TGTGCCAGCAGTCCCCGGGGACTAGCCAAAAACATTCAGTACTTC; cdr3_aa: CASSPRGLAKNIQYF
clone_size: .; j_call: TRBJ1-4; cdr3_length: 17; d_call: .; v_call: TRBV5-5; cdr3_nt: TGTGCCAGCAGCTTGGGAAACAGGGCCGCAACTAATGAAAAACTGTTTTTT; cdr3_aa: CASSLGNRAATNEKLFF
clone_size: .; j_call: TRBJ1-2; cdr3_length: 15; d_call: TRBD1; v_call: TRBV24-1; cdr3_nt: TGTGCCACCAGTGACCCCGGACAGGGCGGCTATGGCTACACCTTC; cdr3_aa: CATSDPGQGGYGYTF
clone_size: .; j_call: TRBJ1-6; cdr3_length: 16; d_call: .; v_call: TRBV21-1; cdr3_nt: TGTGCCAGCAGCAACGTCAGGTCCTCCTATAATTCACCCCTCCACTTT; cdr3_aa: CASSNVRSSYNSPLHF
clone_size: .; j_call: TRBJ2-2; cdr3_length: 17; d_call: TRBD2; v_call: TRBV7-2; cdr3_nt: TGTGCCAGCAGCCCGGGACTAGCGGGGGGGCCCTCCGGGGAGCTGTTTTTT; cdr3_aa: CASSPGLAGGPSGELFF
clone_size: .; j_call: TRBJ2-1; cdr3_length: 13; d_call: TRBD1; v_call: TRBV7-3; cdr3_nt: TGTGCCAGCAGCTTGGACAGGGTTGGTGAGCAGTTCTTC; cdr3_aa: CASSLDRVGEQFF
clone_size: .; j_call: TRBJ1-6; cdr3_length: 16; d_call: .; v_call: TRBV5-4; cdr3_nt: TGTGCCAGCAGCTCCGTAGCGGGACGGGGTAATTCACCCCTCCACTTT; cdr3_aa: CASSSVAGRGNSPLHF
clone_size: .; j_call: TRBJ1-5; cdr3_length: 12; d_call: .; v_call: TRBV28; cdr3_nt: TGTGCCAGCAGGACGTCGGGTCAGCCCCAGCATTTT; cdr3_aa: CASRTSGQPQHF
clone_size: .; j_call: TRBJ2-7; cdr3_length: 14; d_call: .; v_call: TRBV5-1; cdr3_nt: TGCGCCAGCAGCGACCCAGCGGGTACCTACGAGCAGTACTTC; cdr3_aa: CASSDPAGTYEQYF
clone_size: .; j_call: TRBJ1-2; cdr3_length: 18; d_call: TRBD1; v_call: TRBV3-1/TRBV3-2; cdr3_nt: TGTGCCAGCAGCCAAACGACAGGGCGTGGGGGGTCTAACTATGGCTACACCTTC; cdr3_aa: CASSQTTGRGGSNYGYTF
clone_size: .; j_call: TRBJ2-1; cdr3_length: 14; d_call: TRBD1; v_call: TRBV28; cdr3_nt: TGTGCCAGCAGTTTACCGGGACAGGGGTACGAGCAGTTCTTC; cdr3_aa: CASSLPGQGYEQFF
clone_size: .; j_call: TRBJ2-1; cdr3_length: 19; d_call: TRBD2; v_call: TRBV10-3; cdr3_nt: TGTGCCATCAATCCCACTGGACTAGCGGGAGGTGGATCCTACAATGAGCAGTTCTTC; cdr3_aa: CAINPTGLAGGGSYNEQFF
clone_size: .; j_call: TRBJ2-7; cdr3_length: 14; d_call: .; v_call: TRBV18; cdr3_nt: TGTGCCAGCTCACCACCGGGCCAGGTCTACGAGCAGTACTTC; cdr3_aa: CASSPPGQVYEQYF
clone_size: .; j_call: TRBJ2-3; cdr3_length: 16; d_call: TRBD2; v_call: TRBV7-3; cdr3_nt: TGTGCCAGCAGCCGATCTAGCGGGGGGACCACAGATACGCAGTATTTT; cdr3_aa: CASSRSSGGTTDTQYF
clone_size: .; j_call: TRBJ2-5; cdr3_length: 13; d_call: .; v_call: TRBV18; cdr3_nt: TGTGCCAGCTCACCGGGCCTGCAAGAGACCCAGTACTTC; cdr3_aa: CASSPGLQETQYF
clone_size: .; j_call: TRBJ2-7; cdr3_length: 13; d_call: TRBD2; v_call: TRBV29-1; cdr3_nt: TGCAGCGTTGGTCCGGGGACTACCTACGAGCAGTACTTC; cdr3_aa: CSVGPGTTYEQYF
clone_size: once; j_call: TRBJ1-2; cdr3_length: 14; d_call: TRBD1; v_call: TRBV7-9; cdr3_nt: TGTGCCAGCAGCTACCTCGGACAGGGGCTCGGCTACACCTTC; cdr3_aa: CASSYLGQGLGYTF
clone_size: .; j_call: TRBJ1-6; cdr3_length: 14; d_call: .; v_call: TRBV28; cdr3_nt: TGTGCCAGCAGTTTAGTCAGCCAGGATTCACCCCTCCACTTT; cdr3_aa: CASSLVSQDSPLHF
clone_size: .; j_call: TRBJ1-5; cdr3_length: 14; d_call: .; v_call: TRBV19; cdr3_nt: TGTGCCAGTATCAATACCCCGTCGGATCAGCCCCAGCATTTT; cdr3_aa: CASINTPSDQPQHF
clone_size: .; j_call: TRBJ1-1; cdr3_length: 14; d_call: TRBD1; v_call: TRBV28; cdr3_nt: TGTGCCAGCAGCAAACAGGGGGCTTGGACTGAAGCTTTCTTT; cdr3_aa: CASSKQGAWTEAFF
clone_size: .; j_call: TRBJ1-1; cdr3_length: 13; d_call: TRBD1; v_call: TRBV5-1; cdr3_nt: TGCGCCAGCAGCTCGACAGGGGACACTGAAGCTTTCTTT; cdr3_aa: CASSSTGDTEAFF
clone_size: .; j_call: TRBJ2-4; cdr3_length: 15; d_call: TRBD1; v_call: TRBV4-3; cdr3_nt: TGCGCCAGCAGCCAACAGGGGGCTCACTTGGACATTCAGTACTTC; cdr3_aa: CASSQQGAHLDIQYF
clone_size: .; j_call: TRBJ2-4; cdr3_length: 17; d_call: TRBD1; v_call: TRBV6-1; cdr3_nt: TGTGCCAGCAGTGAACAGGACAGGGTGGGAGGCAAAAACATTCAGTACTTC; cdr3_aa: CASSEQDRVGGKNIQYF
clone_size: few; j_call: TRBJ2-7; cdr3_length: 14; d_call: TRBD1; v_call: TRBV11-2; cdr3_nt: TGTGCCAGCAGCTTAGAACAGGGGGTCGTCGAGCAGTACTTC; cdr3_aa: CASSLEQGVVEQYF
clone_size: .; j_call: TRBJ1-2; cdr3_length: 14; d_call: .; v_call: TRBV15; cdr3_nt: TGTGCCACCAGCAGGACAGGTATTTTCTATGGCTACACCTTC; cdr3_aa: CATSRTGIFYGYTF
clone_size: .; j_call: TRBJ1-1; cdr3_length: 16; d_call: TRBD1; v_call: TRBV19; cdr3_nt: TGTGCCAGTAGTACCCCACAGGGGCCGGTTTCCACTGAAGCTTTCTTT; cdr3_aa: CASSTPQGPVSTEAFF
clone_size: .; j_call: TRBJ2-3; cdr3_length: 16; d_call: TRBD2; v_call: TRBV5-1; cdr3_nt: TGCGCCAGCAGCTTGGTCGGGACTAGCGGGAATAATACGCAGTATTTT; cdr3_aa: CASSLVGTSGNNTQYF
clone_size: .; j_call: TRBJ2-2; cdr3_length: 14; d_call: .; v_call: TRBV19; cdr3_nt: TGTGCCAGTAGTATAGCAGGTTCCACCGGGGAGCTGTTTTTT; cdr3_aa: CASSIAGSTGELFF
clone_size: .; j_call: TRBJ2-7; cdr3_length: 12; d_call: .; v_call: TRBV11-1; cdr3_nt: TGTGCCAGCAGCTTTCGGGATGCCGAGCAGTACTTC; cdr3_aa: CASSFRDAEQYF
clone_size: .; j_call: TRBJ2-1; cdr3_length: 15; d_call: .; v_call: TRBV27; cdr3_nt: TGTGCCAGCAGTTTATCAGTTAGTATCGCGAATGAGCAGTTCTTC; cdr3_aa: CASSLSVSIANEQFF